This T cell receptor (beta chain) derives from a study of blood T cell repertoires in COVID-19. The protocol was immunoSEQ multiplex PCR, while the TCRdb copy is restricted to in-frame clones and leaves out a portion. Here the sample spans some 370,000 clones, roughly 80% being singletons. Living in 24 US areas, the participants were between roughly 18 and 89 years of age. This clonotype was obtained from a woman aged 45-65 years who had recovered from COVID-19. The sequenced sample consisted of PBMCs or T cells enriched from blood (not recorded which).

CDR3 DNA sequence: TGCAGCACCCGGGACAGACCGAACACTGAAGCTTTCTTT. Translation: CSTRDRPNTEAFF. The rearrangement links TRBV29-1 to TRBJ1-1; 7 positions match TRBD1. J was trimmed by 1 base and V by 8 bases; bases with no gene match: 7. The CDR3 is 13 residues long. CDR1 and CDR2 from the germline V gene are SQVTM and ANQGSEA.